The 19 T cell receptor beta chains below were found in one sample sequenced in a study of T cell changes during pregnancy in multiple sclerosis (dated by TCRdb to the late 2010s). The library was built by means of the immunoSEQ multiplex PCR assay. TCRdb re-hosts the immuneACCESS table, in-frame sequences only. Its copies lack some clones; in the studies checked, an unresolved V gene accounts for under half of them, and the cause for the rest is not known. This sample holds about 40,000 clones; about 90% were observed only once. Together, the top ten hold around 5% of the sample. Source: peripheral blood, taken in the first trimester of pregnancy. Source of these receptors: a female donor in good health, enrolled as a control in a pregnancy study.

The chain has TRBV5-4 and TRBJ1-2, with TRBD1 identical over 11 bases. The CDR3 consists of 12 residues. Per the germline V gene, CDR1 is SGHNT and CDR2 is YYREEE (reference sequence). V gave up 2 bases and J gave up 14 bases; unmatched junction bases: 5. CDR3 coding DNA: TGTGCCAGCAGCTTAGGGGACAGGGGGGAAACCTTC. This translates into CASSLGDRGETF.

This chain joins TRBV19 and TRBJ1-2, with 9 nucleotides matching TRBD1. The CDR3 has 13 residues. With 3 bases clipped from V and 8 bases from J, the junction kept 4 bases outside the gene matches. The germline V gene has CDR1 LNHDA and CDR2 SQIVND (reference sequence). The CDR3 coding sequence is TGTGCCAGTAGTATCGGGACAGGGAACGGCTACACCTTC. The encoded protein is CASSIGTGNGYTF.

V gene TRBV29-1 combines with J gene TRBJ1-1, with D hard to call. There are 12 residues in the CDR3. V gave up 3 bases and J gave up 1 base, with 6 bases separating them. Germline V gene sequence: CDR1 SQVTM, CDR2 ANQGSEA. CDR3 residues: CSVEPGNTEAFF. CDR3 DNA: TGCAGCGTTGAGCCAGGGAACACTGAAGCTTTCTTT.

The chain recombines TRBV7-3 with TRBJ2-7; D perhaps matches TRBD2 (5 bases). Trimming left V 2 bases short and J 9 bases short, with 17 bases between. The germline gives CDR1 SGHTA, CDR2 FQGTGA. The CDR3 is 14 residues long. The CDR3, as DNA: TGTGCCAGCAGCTTATTAGCGCGTGTTGACGGGCAGTACTTC. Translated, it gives CASSLLARVDGQYF.

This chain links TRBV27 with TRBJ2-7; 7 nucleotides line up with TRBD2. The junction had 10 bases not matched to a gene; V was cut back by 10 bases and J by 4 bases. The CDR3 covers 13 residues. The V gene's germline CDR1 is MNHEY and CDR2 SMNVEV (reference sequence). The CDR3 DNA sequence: TGTGCCACCGCTTTGGGCGGGAGATACGAGCAGTACTTC. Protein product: CATALGGRYEQYF.

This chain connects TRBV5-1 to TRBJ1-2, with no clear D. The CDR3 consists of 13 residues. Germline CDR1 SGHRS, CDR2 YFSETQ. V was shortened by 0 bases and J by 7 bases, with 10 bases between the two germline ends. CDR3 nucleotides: TGCGCCAGCAGCTTGGTTCTACGGAGTGGCTACACCTTC. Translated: CASSLVLRSGYTF.

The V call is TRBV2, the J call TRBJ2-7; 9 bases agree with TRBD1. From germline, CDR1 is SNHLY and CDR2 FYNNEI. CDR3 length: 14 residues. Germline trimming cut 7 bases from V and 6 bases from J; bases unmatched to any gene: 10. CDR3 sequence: CASKTTGGRGEQYF. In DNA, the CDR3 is TGTGCCAGCAAAACTACAGGGGGCAGGGGCGAGCAGTACTTC.

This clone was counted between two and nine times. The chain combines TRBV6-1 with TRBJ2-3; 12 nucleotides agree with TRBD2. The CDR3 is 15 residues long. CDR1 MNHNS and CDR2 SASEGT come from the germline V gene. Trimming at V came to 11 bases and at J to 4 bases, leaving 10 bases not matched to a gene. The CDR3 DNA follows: TGTGCCGCCACTTCTCTAGCGGGAGGGTCAGATACGCAGTATTTT. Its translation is CAATSLAGGSDTQYF.

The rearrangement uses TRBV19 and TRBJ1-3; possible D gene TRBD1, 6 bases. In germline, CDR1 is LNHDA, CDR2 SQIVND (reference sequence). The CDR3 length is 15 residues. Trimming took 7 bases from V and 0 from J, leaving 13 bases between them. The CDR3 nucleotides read TGTGCCAGTACTCTACAGGGCTACTCTGGAAACACCATATATTTT. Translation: CASTLQGYSGNTIYF. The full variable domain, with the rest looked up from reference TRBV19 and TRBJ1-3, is DGGITQSPKYLFRKEGQNVTLSCEQNLNHDAMYWYRQDPGQGLRLIYYSQIVNDFQKGDIAEGYSVSREKKESFPLTVTSAQKNPTAFYLCASTLQGYSGNTIYFGEGSWLTVV.

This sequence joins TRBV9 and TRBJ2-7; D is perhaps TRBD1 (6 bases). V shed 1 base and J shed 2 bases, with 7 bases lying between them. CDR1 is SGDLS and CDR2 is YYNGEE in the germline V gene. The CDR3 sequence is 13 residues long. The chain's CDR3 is CASSVSGAYEQYF. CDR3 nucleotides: TGTGCCAGCAGCGTATCAGGGGCCTACGAGCAGTACTTC.

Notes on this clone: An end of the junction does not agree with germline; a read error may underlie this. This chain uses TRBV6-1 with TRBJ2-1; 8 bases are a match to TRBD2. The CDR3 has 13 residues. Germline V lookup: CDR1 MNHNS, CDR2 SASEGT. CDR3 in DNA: TGTGCCAGCAGTGAGTTTAACGGGGGGGATGGGCTCTTC. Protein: CASSEFNGGDGLF.

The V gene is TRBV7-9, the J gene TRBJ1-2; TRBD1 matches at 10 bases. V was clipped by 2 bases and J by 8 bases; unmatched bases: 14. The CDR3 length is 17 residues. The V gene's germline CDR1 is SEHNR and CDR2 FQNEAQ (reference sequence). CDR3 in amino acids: CASSLHFPGQGSGGYTF. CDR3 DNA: TGTGCCAGCAGCTTACATTTTCCGGGACAGGGGAGTGGAGGCTACACCTTC.

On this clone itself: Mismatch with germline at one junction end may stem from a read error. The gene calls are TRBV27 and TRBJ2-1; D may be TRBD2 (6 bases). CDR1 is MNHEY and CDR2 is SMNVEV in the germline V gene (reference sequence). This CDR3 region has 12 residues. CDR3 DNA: TGTGCCAGCCGGGCGGGATACACTGAGCAGTTCTTC. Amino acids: CASRAGYTEQFF.

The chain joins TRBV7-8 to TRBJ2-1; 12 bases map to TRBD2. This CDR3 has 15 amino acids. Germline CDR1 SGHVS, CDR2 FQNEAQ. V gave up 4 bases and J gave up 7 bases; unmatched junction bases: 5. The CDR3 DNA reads TGTGCCAGCAGCTATCTAGCGGGGGGGCAGAATGAGCAGTTCTTC. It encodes CASSYLAGGQNEQFF.

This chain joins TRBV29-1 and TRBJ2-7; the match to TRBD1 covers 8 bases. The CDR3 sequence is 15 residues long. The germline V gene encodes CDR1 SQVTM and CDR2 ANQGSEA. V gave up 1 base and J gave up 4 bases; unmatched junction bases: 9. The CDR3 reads CSVEATGTGDYEQYF. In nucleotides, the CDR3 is TGCAGCGTTGAAGCCACCGGGACAGGTGATTACGAGCAGTACTTC.

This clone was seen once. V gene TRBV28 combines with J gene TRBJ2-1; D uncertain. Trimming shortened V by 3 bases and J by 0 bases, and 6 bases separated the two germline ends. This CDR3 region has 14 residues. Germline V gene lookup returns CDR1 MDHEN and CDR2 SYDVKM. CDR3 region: CASSFSNSYNEQFF. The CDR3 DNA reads TGTGCCAGCAGTTTCAGTAACTCCTACAATGAGCAGTTCTTC.

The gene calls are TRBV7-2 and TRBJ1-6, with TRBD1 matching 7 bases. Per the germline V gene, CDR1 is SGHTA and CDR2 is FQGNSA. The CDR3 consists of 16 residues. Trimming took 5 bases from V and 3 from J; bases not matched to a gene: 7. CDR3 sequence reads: CASSPKTGNYNSPLHF. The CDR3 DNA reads TGTGCCAGCAGCCCCAAGACAGGGAACTATAATTCACCCCTCCACTTT.

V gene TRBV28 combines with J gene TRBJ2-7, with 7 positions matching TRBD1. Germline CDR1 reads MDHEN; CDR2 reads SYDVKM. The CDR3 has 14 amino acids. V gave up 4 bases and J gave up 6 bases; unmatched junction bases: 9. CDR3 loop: CASSSGGPSGEQYF. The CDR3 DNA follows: TGTGCCAGCAGTTCAGGGGGACCTTCTGGCGAGCAGTACTTC.

Here the CDR3 reads CAISEQGAQPNQPQHF. The CDR3 bases are TGTGCCATCAGTGAACAGGGGGCCCAACCCAATCAGCCCCAGCATTTT. The chain uses TRBV10-3 and TRBJ1-5, with 9 bases identical to TRBD1. The germline CDR1 and CDR2 sequences are ENHRY and SYGVKD. The CDR3 runs 16 residues. V shed 3 bases and J 3 bases; nucleotides not matched to a gene: 6.